Listed here are 22 T cell receptor beta chains from one sample, sequenced in a study of blood T cell repertoires in COVID-19 (dated by TCRdb to about 2020). The library relied on the immunoSEQ multiplex PCR assay. Held by TCRdb, this immuneACCESS table contains in-frame sequences only and omits some clones. Under half of the omission traces to an unresolved V gene where checked; the cause of the rest is unknown. This sample has about 120,000 clones in its table, and roughly nine tenths of those were observed once. The biggest ten clones account for about 8% of the sample. Material for sequencing was peripheral blood. The receptors were gathered from a man aged 70 or older who had recovered from COVID-19.

The V gene is TRBV7-3, the J gene TRBJ2-2; D is perhaps TRBD2 (6 bases). Trimming shortened V by 5 bases and J by 2 bases, and 18 bases separated the two germline ends. The CDR3 consists of 17 residues. Looked up from germline, CDR1 is SGHTA and CDR2 is FQGTGA. The CDR3 here is CASSLPGAGPNTGELFF. CDR3 nucleotide sequence: TGTGCCAGCAGCCTACCCGGGGCGGGACCTAACACCGGGGAGCTGTTTTTT. The full variable domain, with the rest looked up from reference TRBV7-3 and TRBJ2-2, is GAGVSQTPSNKVTEKGKYVELRCDPISGHTALYWYRQSLGQGPEFLIYFQGTGAADDSGLPNDRFFAVRPEGSVSTLKIQRTERGDSAVYLCASSLPGAGPNTGELFFGEGSRLTVL.

The CDR3 here is CASSLGPVDTQYF. The CDR3 DNA reads as TGTGCCAGCAGCTTAGGCCCAGTAGATACGCAGTATTTT. The rearrangement uses TRBV11-2 and TRBJ2-3; no clear D. Trimming took 1 base from V and 5 from J, leaving 7 bases between them. Germline loops: CDR1 SGHAT, CDR2 FQNNGV. This CDR3 comprises 13 residues.

The chain uses TRBV30 and TRBJ1-2, with a weak D call TRBD1 (5 bases). The CDR3 extends over 13 amino acids. Germline CDR1 GTSNPN, CDR2 SVGIG (reference sequence). Trimming took off 1 base at V and 5 bases at J, with 11 bases between the two ends. The CDR3 DNA sequence: TGTGCCTGGAGTGAACAGGTTTCTTATGGCTACACCTTC. This translates into CAWSEQVSYGYTF.

This chain connects TRBV6-5 to TRBJ1-2; 7 bases agree with TRBD1. The germline CDR1 and CDR2 sequences are MNHEY and SVGAGI. This CDR3 is built from 13 residues. With V trimmed by 5 bases and J by 7 bases, 7 bases remained unmatched. The CDR3 DNA sequence: TGTGCCAGCAGTATCAGGGGGAGGATTGGCTACACCTTC. It codes for CASSIRGRIGYTF.

This rearrangement joins TRBV19 to TRBJ2-7; possible D gene TRBD1, 6 bases. The V end was cut by 5 bases, the J end by 2 bases, with 10 bases between. The germline gives CDR1 LNHDA, CDR2 SQIVND (reference sequence). The CDR3 loop spans 13 amino acids. CDR3 nucleotide sequence: TGTGCCAGTAGTCGGGGACACGCCTACGAGCAGTACTTC. The encoded protein is CASSRGHAYEQYF. The whole variable domain, filled in from reference TRBV19 and TRBJ2-7, reads DGGITQSPKYLFRKEGQNVTLSCEQNLNHDAMYWYRQDPGQGLRLIYYSQIVNDFQKGDIAEGYSVSREKKESFPLTVTSAQKNPTAFYLCASSRGHAYEQYFGPGTRLTVT.

This clone was seen only once. The rearrangement links TRBV6-5 to TRBJ1-6; 11 positions agree with TRBD1. Germline-derived CDR1 and CDR2 are MNHEY and SVGAGI. V lost 6 bases, J lost 10 bases, and 8 bases stayed unmatched. There are 15 residues in the CDR3. In nucleotides, the CDR3 is TGTGCCAGCAGAAGCCACGGGACAGGGGGATCACCCCTCCACTTT. Translating it yields CASRSHGTGGSPLHF.

The genes are TRBV4-2 and TRBJ2-3; 14 bases fit TRBD2. Trimming removed 4 bases from V and 7 bases from J; junction bases left unmatched: 16. The CDR3 length is 19 residues. CDR1 LGHNA and CDR2 YNFKEQ come from the germline V gene. As DNA, the CDR3 is TGTGCCAGCAGCCGAGGACTAGCGGGGGGACCTAGTAGCTTGAATACGCAGTATTTT. The encoded protein is CASSRGLAGGPSSLNTQYF.

In its sample, this clone was seen many times. The CDR3 region has the DNA TGCGCCAGCGGGAGGGGCCTCGATGGAAACACCATATATTTT. Amino acid sequence: CASGRGLDGNTIYF. The chain joins TRBV10-2 to TRBJ1-3; D is perhaps TRBD1 (5 bases). The germline CDR1 and CDR2 sequences are WSHSY and SAAADI. Between the trimmed V and J ends, which lost 8 bases and 3 bases, there was a span of 14 bases. This CDR3 has 14 residues.

As concerns this clone: Within the sample, other DNA sequences also encode this same CDR3. V gene TRBV5-1 combines with J gene TRBJ1-3; D not resolved. The V and J ends lost 2 bases and 0 bases respectively, with 6 bases between them. Germline assignment: CDR1 SGHRS and CDR2 YFSETQ. The CDR3 spans 14 residues. CDR3 sequence: CASSLDYSGNTIYF. CDR3 bases: TGCGCCAGCAGCTTAGACTACTCTGGAAACACCATATATTTT.

The chain uses TRBV6-6 and TRBJ1-1; 9 nucleotides line up with TRBD1. This CDR3 has 15 amino acids. In germline, CDR1 is MNHNY, CDR2 SVGAGI (reference sequence). The J segment lost 3 bases and the V segment lost 4 bases, leaving 6 bases of the junction unmatched. CDR3 residues: CASSFLQGAHTEAFF. The CDR3 nucleotides read TGTGCCAGCAGTTTCTTACAGGGGGCCCACACTGAAGCTTTCTTT.

The J gene is TRBJ2-5, the V gene TRBV27; TRBD2 agrees at 16 bases. The junction had 6 bases not matched to a gene; V was cut back by 0 bases and J by 5 bases. CDR3 length: 18 residues. Germline values: CDR1 MNHEY, CDR2 SMNVEV (reference sequence). The CDR3 DNA is TGTGCCAGCAGTTTATCAGGGACTAGCGGGGGGGCCGAGGAGACCCAGTACTTC. As protein: CASSLSGTSGGAEETQYF.

CDR3 nucleotides: TGTGCCAGCAGCCCTCGACTAGCGGGCAATGAGCAGTTCTTC. This sequence encodes CASSPRLAGNEQFF. V is TRBV3-1 (or the pseudogene TRBV3-2) and J is TRBJ2-1; TRBD2 matches at 10 bases. V shed 4 bases, J shed 6 bases, and the junction held 3 bases outside the gene matches. The CDR3 loop spans 14 amino acids. The germline V gene has CDR1 LGHDT and CDR2 YNNKEL (reference sequence).

The chain uses TRBV19 and TRBJ2-5, with D maybe TRBD2 (6 bases). The CDR3 is 14 residues long. Trimming left V 9 bases short and J 4 bases short, with 18 bases between. Germline lookup yields CDR1 LNHDA and CDR2 SQIVND (reference sequence). This chain's CDR3 is CASRPGGAGETQYF. CDR3 sequence (DNA): TGTGCCAGCCGGCCGGGCGGGGCGGGAGAGACCCAGTACTTC.

CDR3 protein: CASMRGRGASDTQYF. CDR3 DNA: TGTGCCAGCATGAGGGGCAGGGGAGCTTCAGATACGCAGTATTTT. The rearrangement joins TRBV27 to TRBJ2-3, with D maybe TRBD1 (6 bases). Germline V gene data show CDR1 as MNHEY and CDR2 as SMNVEV (reference sequence). Trimming removed 7 bases at V and 4 bases at J, with 18 bases between. The CDR3 runs to 15 residues.

This clone appeared once. Here the CDR3 DNA reads TGTGCCAGTAGTTCGCGCCCGGGACAGGGGGCCCGCGAGCAGTACTTC. This sequence encodes CASSSRPGQGAREQYF. The chain recombines TRBV19 with TRBJ2-7; 12 bases agree with TRBD1. Looked up from germline, CDR1 is LNHDA and CDR2 is SQIVND (reference sequence). The CDR3 has 16 residues. With V trimmed by 5 bases and J by 6 bases, 11 bases remained unmatched.

The chain employs TRBV28 and TRBJ1-4; 8 bases agree with TRBD1. The junction had 9 bases not matched to a gene; V was cut back by 8 bases and J by 4 bases. The CDR3 has 15 amino acids. From germline, CDR1 is MDHEN and CDR2 SYDVKM. CDR3: CASGSTGVNNEKLFF. Here the CDR3 DNA reads TGTGCCAGCGGTTCGACAGGGGTAAATAATGAAAAACTGTTTTTT.

The chain is built from TRBV4-1 and TRBJ1-4, with a tentative D call TRBD1 (6 bases). Trimming stripped 4 bases from V and 6 bases from J, with 18 bases between. Per germline, CDR1 MGHRA and CDR2 YSYEKL. The CDR3 sequence is 16 residues long. The DNA of the CDR3 is TGCGCCAGCAGCCCTTTAAGGTACAGGGATGATGAAAAACTGTTTTTT. As protein: CASSPLRYRDDEKLFF.

This clone was counted between two and nine times. V is TRBV20-1 and J is TRBJ2-7, with D unresolved. The CDR3 sequence is 12 residues long. Germline CDR1 is DFQATT and CDR2 is SNEGSKA (reference sequence). V lost 3 bases to trimming and J lost 6 bases, with 12 bases between them. The CDR3 nucleotides read TGCAGTGCTAGTAACGGCGGTAGCGAGCAGTACTTC. Its protein product is CSASNGGSEQYF.

The chain recombines TRBV5-3 with TRBJ2-5, with D possibly TRBD1 on 6 matching bases. TRBV5-3 is an ORF for which the function is uncertain. Trimming removed 4 bases from V and 1 base from J, with 17 bases in between. The CDR3 contains 16 residues. CDR3 in amino acids: CARSTSHRDPQETQYF. The CDR3 coding sequence is TGTGCCAGAAGCACGTCCCACAGGGACCCCCAAGAGACCCAGTACTTC.

This clone was detected once. The genes are TRBV14 and TRBJ1-1; D perhaps matches TRBD1 (5 bases). Germline V lookup: CDR1 SGHDN, CDR2 FVKESK. V was shortened by 4 bases and J by 1 base, with 13 bases between the two germline ends. CDR3 length: 15 amino acids. The CDR3 coding sequence is TGTGCCAGCAGCCGAAGCGGGGGGGGGAACACTGAAGCTTTCTTT. Protein product: CASSRSGGGNTEAFF.

The chain couples TRBV12-5 to TRBJ2-6; TRBD1 aligns across 7 bases. Germline CDR1 is LGHNT and CDR2 is FRNRAP. With V trimmed by 4 bases and J by 1 base, 1 base remained unmatched. This CDR3 spans 15 amino acids. CDR3 DNA: TGTGCTAGTGGTTCGACAGGGTCTGGGGCCAACGTCCTGACTTTC. It translates to CASGSTGSGANVLTF.

The chain has TRBV11-2 and TRBJ2-2, with TRBD1 matching over 9 bases. This CDR3 contains 15 residues. J lost 4 bases, V lost 5 bases, and 5 bases had no gene match. CDR1 is SGHAT and CDR2 is FQNNGV in the germline V gene. CDR3 in DNA: TGTGCCAGCAGCGCCGGACAGGGGAGCACCGGGGAGCTGTTTTTT. Translated: CASSAGQGSTGELFF.